These T cell receptor beta chains were read from a single sample in a study of identical twins. TCRdb fed the 5' RACE reads into MiXCR, producing one record per CDR3 protein. Of 250,000 or so distinct CDR3 sequences in the sample, about 8.9% were seen once. The same data also went into a second study, on yellow fever vaccine responses in identical twins.

Sequenced sample: CD8+ T cells sorted from blood. The source of these receptors is a woman aged 18-30 years in good health. The CDR3 runs from the conserved cysteine through the conserved F or W. The order of the fields is V gene, D gene, clone size, J gene, CDR3 protein, CDR3 DNA. The D gene is left open where the match is weak. Expanded clones are given a class, and other clones once, few, many or no size at all.

>TRBV3-1|.|few|TRBJ1-4
CASSQDPQQVGNEKLFF
TGTGCCAGCAGCCAAGATCCCCAACAGGTGGGGAATGAAAAACTGTTTTTT
>TRBV5-6|.|few|TRBJ2-7
CASSAGPGSLFYEQYF
TGTGCCAGCAGCGCCGGACCGGGTTCCCTCTTCTACGAGCAGTACTTC
>TRBV27|.|few|TRBJ2-1
CASRLDLSSYNEQFF
TGTGCCAGCCGTCTCGACCTAAGCTCCTACAATGAGCAGTTCTTC
>TRBV20-1|TRBD1|.|TRBJ2-3
CSAREGTDRRDTQYF
TGCAGTGCTAGGGAAGGGACAGACCGCCGGGATACGCAGTATTTT
>TRBV20-1|TRBD1|many|TRBJ1-5
CSARGQGVVSNQPQHF
TGCAGTGCTAGGGGACAGGGAGTAGTTTCCAATCAGCCCCAGCATTTT
>TRBV7-9|.|.|TRBJ2-1
CASSLVPGPYNEQFF
TGTGCCAGCAGCTTAGTCCCTGGGCCTTACAATGAGCAGTTCTTC
>TRBV11-1|.|.|TRBJ2-7
CASSPGPSWNEQYF
TGTGCCAGCAGCCCGGGGCCTTCTTGGAACGAGCAGTACTTC
>TRBV27|.|.|TRBJ2-2
CASSFQSGELFF
TGTGCCAGCAGTTTCCAATCCGGGGAGCTGTTTTTT
>TRBV7-9|.|.|TRBJ2-1
CASSQGRAIDNEQFF
TGTGCCAGCAGCCAGGGGAGGGCCATTGACAATGAGCAGTTCTTC
>TRBV4-2|.|many|TRBJ1-2
CASSQGTAYGYTF
TGTGCCAGCAGCCAAGGAACGGCTTATGGCTACACCTTC
>TRBV12-3/TRBV12-4|.|few|TRBJ1-1
CASSLETVEAFF
TGTGCCAGCAGTCTCGAGACGGTTGAAGCTTTCTTT
>TRBV29-1|.|.|TRBJ1-1
CSVDQPSLNTEAFF
TGCAGCGTTGATCAGCCCAGTTTGAACACTGAAGCTTTCTTT
>TRBV20-1|TRBD2|few|TRBJ2-1
CSAIGGSTYNEQFF
TGCAGTGCTATAGGCGGGAGTACCTACAATGAGCAGTTCTTC
>TRBV12-3/TRBV12-4|TRBD2|many|TRBJ2-1
CASTPGGSRNEQFF
TGTGCCAGCACCCCAGGCGGGAGCCGGAATGAGCAGTTCTTC
>TRBV9|.|few|TRBJ2-3
CASSVAGTGTDTQYF
TGTGCCAGCAGCGTAGCGGGGACGGGCACAGATACGCAGTATTTT
>TRBV5-1|.|.|TRBJ1-1
CASSFAKGRLSEAFF
TGCGCCAGCAGCTTTGCGAAGGGGAGATTATCTGAAGCTTTCTTT
>TRBV9|TRBD2|few|TRBJ2-5
CASSPNPGGAETQYF
TGTGCCAGCAGCCCCAATCCCGGGGGGGCGGAGACCCAGTACTTC
>TRBV12-3/TRBV12-4|.|many|TRBJ2-2
CASSFSNTGELFF
TGTGCCAGCAGTTTCTCGAACACCGGGGAGCTGTTTTTT
>TRBV10-3|TRBD1|many|TRBJ1-1
CATRGTEGADTEAFF
TGTGCCACAAGGGGGACGGAGGGGGCTGACACTGAAGCTTTCTTT
>TRBV27|.|many|TRBJ2-7
CASSLSGLAPFSYEQYF
TGTGCCAGCAGTTTGAGCGGTTTGGCTCCCTTCTCCTACGAGCAGTACTTC
>TRBV2|.|.|TRBJ2-1
CASSGGAPGRLDNEQFF
TGTGCCAGCAGTGGGGGGGCGCCAGGACGTCTAGACAATGAGCAGTTCTTC
>TRBV29-1|.|.|TRBJ1-1
CSVGQNTEAFF
TGCAGCGTTGGACAAAACACTGAAGCTTTCTTT
>TRBV24-1|.|.|TRBJ2-1
CATSDINEQFF
TGTGCCACCAGTGATATCAATGAGCAGTTCTTC
>TRBV6-1|.|few|TRBJ1-1
CASREATALFEAFF
TGTGCCAGCAGGGAGGCTACGGCGCTATTTGAAGCTTTCTTT
>TRBV3-1|.|many|TRBJ2-7
CASSLQAGTYEQYF
TGTGCCAGCAGCCTCCAGGCGGGAACTTACGAGCAGTACTTC
>TRBV5-6|.|many|TRBJ2-5
CASSLPSSLETQYF
TGTGCCAGCAGCTTGCCTTCTAGCTTGGAGACCCAGTACTTC
>TRBV29-1|TRBD2|.|TRBJ2-1
CSVVGTSGGSYNEQFF
TGCAGCGTTGTAGGGACTAGCGGGGGGTCCTACAATGAGCAGTTCTTC
>TRBV7-8|.|few|TRBJ2-1
CASSLPGLTGEQFF
TGTGCCAGCAGCTTACCCGGTCTCACGGGGGAGCAGTTCTTC
>TRBV4-2|TRBD2|.|TRBJ2-1
CASSQGSGNSYNEQFF
TGTGCCAGCAGCCAAGGCAGCGGGAACTCCTACAATGAGCAGTTCTTC
>TRBV20-1|.|few|TRBJ1-1
CSAREGGMNTEAFF
TGCAGTGCTAGAGAAGGGGGAATGAACACTGAAGCTTTCTTT
>TRBV9|.|many|TRBJ1-2
CASSVGGNYGYTF
TGTGCCAGCAGCGTAGGGGGAAACTATGGCTACACCTTC
>TRBV15|.|few|TRBJ2-3
CATSTQGRTDTQYF
TGTGCCACCAGCACGCAGGGACGGACAGATACGCAGTATTTT
>TRBV7-2|.|.|TRBJ2-5
CASSLAPHAEVQETQYF
TGTGCCAGCAGCTTAGCCCCTCATGCGGAGGTCCAAGAGACCCAGTACTTC
>TRBV7-2|.|.|TRBJ2-1
CASSFARSYNEQFF
TGTGCCAGCAGCTTCGCTCGCTCCTACAATGAGCAGTTCTTC
>TRBV4-2|TRBD2|few|TRBJ2-3
CASSQEGLAGGGTDTQYF
TGTGCCAGCAGCCAAGAAGGGCTAGCGGGAGGGGGTACAGATACGCAGTATTTT
>TRBV6-4|TRBD1|few|TRBJ1-4
CASSGIGGAGEKLFF
TGTGCCAGCAGTGGCATAGGGGGCGCGGGTGAAAAACTGTTTTTT
>TRBV29-1|TRBD2|.|TRBJ2-1
CSILILADFTYNEQFF
TGCAGTATCCTGATACTAGCGGACTTTACCTACAATGAGCAGTTCTTC
>TRBV27|.|few|TRBJ2-1
CASSLSPAQQFF
TGTGCCAGCAGTTTAAGTCCGGCCCAGCAGTTCTTC
>TRBV2|.|few|TRBJ1-1
CASSETVGTEAFF
TGTGCCAGCAGTGAAACAGTAGGCACTGAAGCTTTCTTT
>TRBV29-1|TRBD1|.|TRBJ2-7
CSGGQEPYEQYF
TGCAGCGGGGGACAGGAACCCTACGAGCAGTACTTC
>TRBV14|.|few|TRBJ2-1
CASSQDGIAEPNEQFF
TGTGCCAGCAGCCAAGATGGAATAGCGGAGCCCAATGAGCAGTTCTTC
>TRBV15|.|.|TRBJ2-5
CATRYQTAEETQYF
TGTGCCACCAGGTACCAGACAGCCGAAGAGACCCAGTACTTC
>TRBV28|.|.|TRBJ2-2
CASSFGDRQWANTGELFF
TGTGCCAGCAGTTTTGGAGACAGGCAATGGGCGAACACCGGGGAGCTGTTTTTT
>TRBV6-4|.|.|TRBJ1-4
CASSANHNEKLFF
TGTGCCAGCAGCGCAAACCATAATGAAAAACTGTTTTTT
>TRBV20-1|TRBD2|.|TRBJ2-1
CSARDITSGDYNEQFF
TGCAGTGCTAGGGATATTACTAGCGGGGACTACAATGAGCAGTTCTTC
>TRBV19|.|.|TRBJ2-1
CASSIWAYNEQFF
TGTGCCAGTAGTATTTGGGCCTACAATGAGCAGTTCTTC
>TRBV4-2|TRBD2|few|TRBJ2-1
CASSHEGAGGALNEQFF
TGTGCCAGCAGCCATGAAGGAGCGGGGGGGGCCTTGAATGAGCAGTTCTTC
>TRBV6-2/TRBV6-3|.|.|TRBJ2-7
CASSPDRRVEQYF
TGTGCCAGCAGTCCGGACCGGCGGGTCGAGCAGTACTTC
>TRBV20-1|.|many|TRBJ2-7
CSASETPTPYEQYF
TGCAGTGCTAGTGAGACTCCGACCCCCTACGAGCAGTACTTC
>TRBV11-2|TRBD2|.|TRBJ2-1
CASSLGGRAYEQFF
TGTGCCAGCAGCTTAGGCGGGAGGGCCTATGAGCAGTTCTTC
>TRBV7-2|TRBD1|many|TRBJ2-3
CASSPRQGSTDTQYF
TGTGCCAGCAGCCCAAGACAGGGGTCCACAGATACGCAGTATTTT
>TRBV5-6|.|few|TRBJ2-5
CASIMGPSSRRETQYF
TGTGCCAGCATCATGGGGCCCTCCTCGCGGAGGGAGACCCAGTACTTC
>TRBV4-2|TRBD1|few|TRBJ2-6
CASSQRTGATGANVLTF
TGTGCCAGCAGCCAACGGACAGGGGCCACTGGGGCCAACGTCCTGACTTTC